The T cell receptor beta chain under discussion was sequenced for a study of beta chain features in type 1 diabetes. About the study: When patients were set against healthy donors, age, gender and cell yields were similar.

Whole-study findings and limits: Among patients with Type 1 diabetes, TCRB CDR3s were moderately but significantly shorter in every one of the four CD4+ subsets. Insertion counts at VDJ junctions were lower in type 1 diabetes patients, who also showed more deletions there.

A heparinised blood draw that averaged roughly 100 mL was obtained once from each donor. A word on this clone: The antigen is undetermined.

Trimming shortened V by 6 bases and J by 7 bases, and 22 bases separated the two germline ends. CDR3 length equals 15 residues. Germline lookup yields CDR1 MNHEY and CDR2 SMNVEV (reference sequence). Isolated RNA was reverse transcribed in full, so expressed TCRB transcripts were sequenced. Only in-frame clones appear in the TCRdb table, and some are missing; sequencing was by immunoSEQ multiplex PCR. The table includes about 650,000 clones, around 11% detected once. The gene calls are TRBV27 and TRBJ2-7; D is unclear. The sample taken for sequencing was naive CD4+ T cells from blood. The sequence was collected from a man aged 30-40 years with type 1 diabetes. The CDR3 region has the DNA TGTGCCAGCAGGGCCGAGTCAGAGTTCTTGCGGGAGCAGTACTTC. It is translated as CASRAESEFLREQYF.